This T cell receptor (beta chain) was sequenced for a study of OX40 agonist ivuxolimab in advanced cancers. With 6 bases removed from V and 1 base from J, the gap between germline ends came to 9 bases. CDR1 and CDR2 from the germline V gene are SNHLY and FYNNEI. This CDR3 has 13 amino acids. Sequencing used immunoSEQ multiplex PCR; TCRdb keeps in-frame clones, though not all of them. This sample has roughly 100,000 clones; 90% occur once, and the top ten carry around 0.15%. V and J are TRBV2 and TRBJ1-1; D is unresolved. The clonotype comes from an adult with an advanced solid tumor such as melanoma, head and neck, liver or kidney cancer. The sequencing used CD4+ or CD8+ T cells sorted from blood, collected in a trial of the OX40 agonist ivuxolimab. CDR3: CASRKEGNTEAFF. CDR3 DNA: TGTGCCAGCAGGAAGGAAGGGAACACTGAAGCTTTCTTT. Using reference TRBV2 and TRBJ1-1 for the parts outside the CDR3, the full variable domain is EPEVTQTPSHQVTQMGQEVILRCVPISNHLYFYWYRQILGQKVEFLVSFYNNEISEKSEIFDDQFSVERPDGSNFTLKIRSTKLEDSAMYFCASRKEGNTEAFFGQGTRLTVV.